The rows below give T cell receptor beta chains drawn from one sample of a study of read filtering for tumor transcriptome and immune sequencing. One entry per CDR3 protein, called by TCRdb with MiXCR from the reads. The table lists tens of thousands of distinct CDR3 sequences, 20% to 25% of them singletons. The sample comprised a population of CD138-negative cells sorted from bone marrow. The receptors come from a donor aged 40 or over with multiple myeloma. CDR3s include the opening cysteine and the closing phenylalanine or tryptophan. D genes are given only for firm matches. Clone size, where shown, is once, few, many, or a class for clones that have expanded.

V gene: TRBV28
D gene: -
clone size: many
J gene: TRBJ2-5
CDR3 DNA: TGTGCCAGCAACAGGGGACTTAGGGAGACCCAGTACTTC
CDR3 protein: CASNRGLRETQYF

V gene: TRBV20-1
D gene: -
clone size: many
J gene: TRBJ2-7
CDR3 DNA: TGCAGTACTAGCGTGAGGGGTAGGGGGCGCTTTCGCCTCCACGAGCAGTACTTC
CDR3 protein: CSTSVRGRGRFRLHEQYF

V gene: TRBV5-1
D gene: TRBD2
clone size: many
J gene: TRBJ2-4
CDR3 DNA: TGCGCCAGCAGCTATAGCGGGGGAGAAAACATTCAGTACTTC
CDR3 protein: CASSYSGGENIQYF

V gene: TRBV7-6
D gene: TRBD1
clone size: many
J gene: TRBJ2-2
CDR3 DNA: TGTGCCAGCAGCCATCGGGGACAGGGAAAGAACACCGGGGAGCTGTTTTTT
CDR3 protein: CASSHRGQGKNTGELFF

V gene: TRBV7-2
D gene: -
clone size: many
J gene: TRBJ1-1
CDR3 DNA: TGTGCCAGCAGCTTAGAGAGATACACTGAAGCTTTCTTT
CDR3 protein: CASSLERYTEAFF

V gene: TRBV28
D gene: -
clone size: many
J gene: TRBJ1-5
CDR3 DNA: TGTGCCAGCAGTTTAAGTGGGAATCAGCCCCAGCATTTT
CDR3 protein: CASSLSGNQPQHF

V gene: TRBV5-1
D gene: -
clone size: -
J gene: TRBJ2-2
CDR3 DNA: TGCGCCAGCAGCTTGGCGCGTCTTCCAGCGCCTAACACCGTGGAGCTGTTTTTC
CDR3 protein: CASSLARLPAPNTVELFF

V gene: TRBV28
D gene: -
clone size: many
J gene: TRBJ2-1
CDR3 DNA: TGTGCCAGCAGCCGATGGGGGCATGAGCAGTTCTTC
CDR3 protein: CASSRWGHEQFF

V gene: TRBV18
D gene: -
clone size: -
J gene: TRBJ1-2
CDR3 DNA: TGTGCCAGCTCACAGGGAGAGAATGGCTACACCTTC
CDR3 protein: CASSQGENGYTF

V gene: TRBV4-1
D gene: TRBD1
clone size: many
J gene: TRBJ1-1
CDR3 DNA: TGCGCCAGCAGTCAACCCCCACAGGGGCGTCCCGAAGCTTTCTTT
CDR3 protein: CASSQPPQGRPEAFF

V gene: TRBV15
D gene: -
clone size: many
J gene: TRBJ1-1
CDR3 DNA: TGTGCCACCAGCAGGTTGGGACACCCCCCTGAAGCTTTCTTT
CDR3 protein: CATSRLGHPPEAFF

V gene: TRBV7-9
D gene: -
clone size: -
J gene: TRBJ2-7
CDR3 DNA: TGTGCCAGCAGCTTACGGGGAGTCGAGCAGTACTTC
CDR3 protein: CASSLRGVEQYF

V gene: TRBV6-2/TRBV6-3
D gene: -
clone size: -
J gene: TRBJ2-2
CDR3 DNA: TGTGCCAGCAGTTACAGGGGCACCGGGGAGCCGTTTTTT
CDR3 protein: CASSYRGTGEPFF

V gene: TRBV5-1
D gene: TRBD2
clone size: once
J gene: TRBJ2-1
CDR3 DNA: TGCGCCAGCGGCGATGGCGGGGGAAATGAGCAGTTCTTC
CDR3 protein: CASGDGGGNEQFF